Listed below are T cell receptor beta chains from one sample, sequenced in a study of blood T cell repertoires in COVID-19. Clones were read by immunoSEQ multiplex PCR, and TCRdb kept only the in-frame ones, dropping some. The profile shows over 100,000 clones, about nine tenths of them singletons. Sequencing used peripheral blood. Source of these receptors: a man in his fifties or sixties with active COVID-19. CDR3s include the opening cysteine and the closing phenylalanine or tryptophan. A D gene is named only where the DNA matches it firmly. A clone size is listed for some rows: how often the clone was seen (once, few, many), or a class if it is expanded.

clone_size: once; d_call: TRBD1; j_call: TRBJ1-1; v_call: TRBV6-5; cdr3_aa: CATSGGAKGTEAFF; cdr3_nt: TGTGCCACCTCAGGGGGAGCGAAGGGCACTGAAGCTTTCTTT
clone_size: NA; d_call: TRBD1; j_call: TRBJ2-1; v_call: TRBV18; cdr3_aa: CASSRRQGAGNEQFF; cdr3_nt: TGTGCCAGCTCACGTCGACAGGGGGCTGGCAATGAGCAGTTCTTC
clone_size: NA; d_call: NA; j_call: TRBJ1-1; v_call: TRBV18; cdr3_aa: CASSPPSRGAEAFF; cdr3_nt: TGTGCCAGCTCACCACCGAGCAGGGGTGCTGAAGCTTTCTTT
clone_size: NA; d_call: NA; j_call: TRBJ1-1; v_call: TRBV7-9; cdr3_aa: CASSLSGGGDTEAFF; cdr3_nt: TGTGCCAGCAGCCTTAGTGGAGGGGGGGACACTGAAGCTTTCTTT
clone_size: NA; d_call: TRBD1; j_call: TRBJ1-6; v_call: TRBV5-1; cdr3_aa: CASSEDRGNSPLHF; cdr3_nt: TGCGCCAGCAGCGAGGACAGGGGGAATTCACCCCTCCACTTT
clone_size: NA; d_call: NA; j_call: TRBJ1-3; v_call: TRBV19; cdr3_aa: CASSFQGIGNTIYF; cdr3_nt: TGTGCCAGTAGTTTCCAGGGTATTGGAAACACCATATATTTT
clone_size: NA; d_call: TRBD1; j_call: TRBJ1-1; v_call: TRBV18; cdr3_aa: CASSHTGQEIVNTEAFF; cdr3_nt: TGTGCCAGCTCACATACCGGACAGGAGATTGTGAACACTGAAGCTTTCTTT
clone_size: NA; d_call: NA; j_call: TRBJ1-5; v_call: TRBV19; cdr3_aa: CASRVSNQPQHF; cdr3_nt: TGTGCCAGCCGGGTCTCAAATCAGCCCCAGCATTTT
clone_size: once; d_call: TRBD1; j_call: TRBJ1-3; v_call: TRBV11-3; cdr3_aa: CASSRQGGNTIYF; cdr3_nt: TGTGCCAGCTCCCGACAGGGAGGAAACACCATATATTTT
clone_size: NA; d_call: NA; j_call: TRBJ2-4; v_call: TRBV15; cdr3_aa: CATSRSRTESQYF; cdr3_nt: TGTGCCACCAGCAGATCTCGGACAGAAAGTCAGTACTTC
clone_size: NA; d_call: TRBD2; j_call: TRBJ2-3; v_call: TRBV5-1; cdr3_aa: CASSLLAGSTDTQYF; cdr3_nt: TGCGCCAGCAGCTTACTAGCGGGTAGCACAGATACGCAGTATTTT